The 13 T cell receptor beta chains in this list originate from one sample, sequenced in a study of CD8 T cells in Susac syndrome. RNA was extracted with the RNeasy kit, and a quantity of about 0.5 to 1 ug was reverse transcribed using random hexamers. TCRdb passed the immunoSEQ multiplex PCR reads through MiXCR, listing each CDR3 protein once. In the table there are about 300,000 distinct CDR3 sequences, approximately 91% of which are singletons. Source material: CD8+ T cells from PBMCs. These TCRs come from a human donor with multiple sclerosis.

This clonotype appeared once. The chain recombines TRBV27 with TRBJ1-2, with TRBD1 as a possible D gene (6 bases). CDR3 size: 14 residues. Trimming shortened V by 6 bases and J by 6 bases, and 17 bases separated the two germline ends. Per germline, CDR1 MNHEY and CDR2 SMNVEV (reference sequence). CDR3 amino acids: CASRETGPVDGYTF. DNA of the CDR3: TGTGCCAGCAGGGAGACAGGCCCGGTAGATGGCTACACCTTC.

The CDR3 loop is CASSALAGGADTQYF. The CDR3, as DNA: TGTGCCAGCAGTGCTCTAGCGGGGGGGGCAGATACGCAGTATTTT. The chain recombines TRBV28 with TRBJ2-3; 12 nucleotides align to TRBD2. The germline CDR1 and CDR2 sequences are MDHEN and SYDVKM. Trimming cost V 5 bases and J 4 bases; bases outside gene matches: 4. The CDR3 is 15 residues long. Using reference TRBV28 and TRBJ2-3 for the parts outside the CDR3, the full variable domain is DVKVTQSSRYLVKRTGEKVFLECVQDMDHENMFWYRQDPGLGLRLIYFSYDVKMKEKGDIPEGYSVSREKKERFSLILESASTNQTSMYLCASSALAGGADTQYFGPGTRLTVL.

This chain connects TRBV18 to TRBJ1-2; D call uncertain. Per germline, CDR1 KGHSH and CDR2 LQKENI. V lost 2 bases, J lost 3 bases, and 10 bases lay in between. The CDR3 length is 14 residues. CDR3 DNA sequence: TGTGCCAGCTCACCATCGGAAGGACACTATGGCTACACCTTC. As protein: CASSPSEGHYGYTF.

The chain couples TRBV7-9 to TRBJ2-1, with D perhaps matching TRBD1 (5 bases). The V end lost 3 bases, the J end lost 7 bases, and 10 bases lay between the germline ends. Germline lookup yields CDR1 SEHNR and CDR2 FQNEAQ (reference sequence). The CDR3 runs to 13 residues. CDR3 amino acids: CASSFRPGNEQFF. The CDR3 nucleotides read TGTGCCAGCAGCTTTCGTCCAGGGAATGAGCAGTTCTTC.

The chain combines TRBV4-3 with TRBJ2-1; D remains unclear. CDR1 and CDR2 (germline): LGHNA, YSLEER. This CDR3 has 15 residues. Deletions cut 0 bases from V and 3 bases from J, with 9 bases between. In nucleotides, the CDR3 is TGCGCCAGCAGCCAAGACCCAGAGAACTACAATGAGCAGTTCTTC. Protein sequence: CASSQDPENYNEQFF.

The gene calls are TRBV4-3 and TRBJ2-1; 12 bases line up with TRBD2. Germline CDR1 is LGHNA and CDR2 is YSLEER. V lost 5 bases, J lost 0 bases, and 14 bases stayed unmatched. The CDR3 has 20 amino acids. The CDR3 reads CASSNRLAGAVKSSYNEQFF. CDR3 coding DNA: TGCGCCAGCAGCAATAGACTAGCGGGAGCCGTTAAGAGCTCCTACAATGAGCAGTTCTTC.

This clonotype has a handful of counts. The chain couples TRBV6-5 to TRBJ1-2; no clear D. The V and J ends lost 2 bases and 6 bases respectively, with 19 bases between them. This CDR3 comprises 16 residues. The germline CDR1 and CDR2 sequences are MNHEY and SVGAGI. The chain's CDR3 is CASSYGGGQDRNGYTF. DNA of the CDR3: TGTGCCAGCAGTTACGGTGGTGGCCAAGATAGGAATGGCTACACCTTC.

The DNA for the CDR3 is TGCGCCAGCAGCCAAACAGTGGGCACATTCTATGGCTACACCTTC. Translating gives CASSQTVGTFYGYTF. The V gene is TRBV4-3, the J gene TRBJ1-2; D is uncertain. The CDR3 sequence is 15 residues long. Trimming pared 2 bases from V and 4 bases from J, leaving 14 bases between. Per the germline V gene, CDR1 is LGHNA and CDR2 is YSLEER.

This chain connects TRBV2 to TRBJ2-7; 8 bases are shared with TRBD1. The CDR3 spans 14 residues. Germline V gives CDR1 SNHLY, CDR2 FYNNEI. The V segment lost 8 bases and the J segment 3 bases; nucleotides outside the gene matches: 9. The CDR3 here is CASSDQGAVYEQYF. The CDR3 coding sequence is TGTGCCAGCTCAGACCAGGGGGCGGTCTACGAGCAGTACTTC. Full variable domain (remainder filled in from reference TRBV2 and TRBJ2-7): EPEVTQTPSHQVTQMGQEVILRCVPISNHLYFYWYRQILGQKVEFLVSFYNNEISEKSEIFDDQFSVERPDGSNFTLKIRSTKLEDSAMYFCASSDQGAVYEQYFGPGTRLTVT.

The genes are TRBV6-5 and TRBJ2-7; no definite D call. V lost 2 bases to trimming and J lost 4 bases, with 9 bases between them. This CDR3 comprises 13 residues. CDR1 and CDR2 from the germline V gene are MNHEY and SVGAGI. CDR3 sequence (DNA): TGTGCCAGCAGTTACAACACAGCTTACGAGCAGTACTTC. Translated: CASSYNTAYEQYF.

This chain uses TRBV27 with TRBJ2-7, with D possibly called TRBD1 or TRBD2 (5 bases each). The germline CDR1 and CDR2 sequences are MNHEY and SMNVEV (reference sequence). Trimming cost V 6 bases and J 3 bases, with 12 bases left between them. The CDR3 is made up of 13 amino acids. The CDR3 DNA follows: TGTGCCAGCAGCTGGGGGACCAACTACGAGCAGTACTTC. It codes for CASSWGTNYEQYF.

V gene TRBV4-2 combines with J gene TRBJ1-3; TRBD1 aligns across 8 bases. This CDR3 is built from 15 residues. The germline V gene encodes CDR1 LGHNA and CDR2 YNFKEQ. Trimming at V came to 3 bases and at J to 0 bases, leaving 1 base not matched to a gene. CDR3: CASSQDRASGNTIYF. DNA of the CDR3: TGTGCCAGCAGCCAGGACAGGGCCTCTGGAAACACCATATATTTT.

The V call is TRBV12-3 or TRBV12-4, the J call TRBJ2-7; TRBD2 matches at 13 bases. The CDR3 length is 17 residues. Trimming removed 5 bases from V and 3 bases from J; junction bases left unmatched: 10. CDR3 amino acids: CASSPKGTSGIDYEQYF. The CDR3 DNA sequence: TGTGCCAGCAGTCCCAAGGGGACTAGCGGGATAGACTACGAGCAGTACTTC.